This T cell receptor beta chain was sequenced in a study of T cell responses to AZD1222 COVID-19 vaccine. The study, taken as a whole, reports: At study baseline, merely several AZD1222 recipients were seropositive. Donors, mostly white British, included more females; clonal diversity was possibly underestimated. Among vaccine-associated CD4 TCRs, coverage spanned spike, with dominance at 160-218 and 743-854.

Germline V gene sequence: CDR1 MDHEN, CDR2 SYDVKM. This CDR3 region has 19 residues. V gave up 6 bases and J gave up 0 bases, with 24 bases separating them. On this clone: Its antigen is not identified.

Libraries were prepared by immunoSEQ multiplex PCR; TCRdb keeps only in-frame clonotypes and omits some of them. The sample has about 180,000 clones, approximately 94% seen once. The TCR originated in an adult who received the AZD1222 COVID-19 vaccine. Sequencing was performed on peripheral blood, taken 28 days after the second AZD1222 dose. The J gene is TRBJ1-3, the V gene TRBV28, with D unresolved. DNA of the CDR3: TGTGCCAGCAGCCATTCTTCTACCCCCGGTTCCTACTCTGGAAACACCATATATTTT. It specifies CASSHSSTPGSYSGNTIYF.